Detailed here is one T cell receptor (beta chain). The entry originates in a study of blood T cell repertoires in COVID-19. Study as a whole: Donors in the United States, Italy and Spain gave samples during acute or convalescent COVID-19.

TCRdb's copy holds only in-frame clones and misses some; the assay was immunoSEQ multiplex PCR. This table holds 400,000 to 550,000 clones, approximately 90% found once. This receptor was taken from a woman under 40 with acute or convalescent COVID-19. Input material: peripheral blood.

The CDR3 DNA is TGTGCCAGCAGTTCGACAGGGGCCTATGGCTACACCTTC. Protein: CASSSTGAYGYTF. J is TRBJ1-2 and V is TRBV12-3 or TRBV12-4; TRBD1 aligns across 8 bases. The CDR3 totals 13 residues. V shed 4 bases and J 4 bases; nucleotides not matched to a gene: 2.